Listed here are 28 T cell receptor beta chains from one sample, sequenced in a study of patients and donors after allogeneic stem cell transplantation. From the RT-PCR reads, TCRdb called clonotypes with MiXCR, one entry per CDR3 protein. This table holds about 210,000 distinct CDR3 sequences, about 38% found once. The source material was blood, either unsorted or a sorted T cell fraction (not recorded which). These receptors all stem from a human donor who was either an allogeneic HSCT recipient or a stem cell or donor lymphocyte infusion donor (not recorded which). It is not recorded whose cells these are; they may come from a transplant donor.

The chain carries TRBV7-2 and TRBJ2-1; 11 nucleotides align to TRBD1. Germline CDR1 reads SGHTA; CDR2 reads FQGNSA. V gave up 5 bases and J gave up 5 bases; unmatched junction bases: 14. CDR3 size: 18 residues. In DNA form, the CDR3 reads TGTGCCAGCAGCCCTAAACTCTGGACAGGGGGCCGGGACAATGAGCAGTTCTTC. It yields the protein CASSPKLWTGGRDNEQFF.

As DNA, the CDR3 is TGTGCTTCGACAGATTATAGCAATCAGCCCCAGCATTTT. Amino acids: CASTDYSNQPQHF. V usage is TRBV28 and J usage is TRBJ1-5, with D perhaps TRBD1 (5 bases). The CDR3 extends over 13 amino acids. Looked up from germline, CDR1 is MDHEN and CDR2 is SYDVKM.

The chain uses TRBV5-1 and TRBJ2-7; D may be TRBD1 or TRBD2 (5 bases each). Germline V gene sequence: CDR1 SGHRS, CDR2 YFSETQ. V lost 2 bases and J 1 base, leaving 13 bases between the germline ends. The CDR3 runs 15 residues. CDR3 sequence (DNA): TGCGCCAGCAGCTTTCTGGGGACCGAATCCTACGAGCAGTACTTC. It encodes CASSFLGTESYEQYF.

CDR3 DNA sequence: TGCGCCAGCAGCCCGAGGGGGGGGTATCAGCCCCAGCATTTT. This encodes CASSPRGGYQPQHF. This sequence joins TRBV4-1 and TRBJ1-5; TRBD1 is a possible D gene (6 bases). Germline CDR1 MGHRA, CDR2 YSYEKL. This CDR3 spans 14 amino acids. V gave up 4 bases and J gave up 5 bases, with 12 bases separating them.

This chain joins TRBV20-1 and TRBJ1-1, with 8 bases that match TRBD1. The CDR3 sequence is 14 residues long. With V trimmed by 0 bases and J by 10 bases, 10 bases remained unmatched. Per the germline V gene, CDR1 is DFQATT and CDR2 is SNEGSKA (reference sequence). The CDR3 DNA reads as TGCAGTGCTAGAGACTGGGAACAGGGGGATGTAGCTTTCTTT. Encoded protein: CSARDWEQGDVAFF.

V and J are TRBV9 and TRBJ1-6; maybe TRBD1 (5 bases). Germline lookup yields CDR1 SGDLS and CDR2 YYNGEE. This CDR3 region has 17 residues. V gave up 4 bases and J gave up 0 bases, with 14 bases separating them. The CDR3 coding sequence is TGTGCCAGCAGCTTCGGCGGGGGGAGCTCCTATAATTCACCCCTCCACTTT. It yields the protein CASSFGGGSSYNSPLHF. Combining the CDR3 with reference TRBV9 and TRBJ1-6 gives the whole variable domain DSGVTQTPKHLITATGQRVTLRCSPRSGDLSVYWYQQSLDQGLQFLIQYYNGEERAKGNILERFSAQQFPDLHSELNLSSLELGDSALYFCASSFGGGSSYNSPLHFGNGTRLTVT.

In DNA, the CDR3 is TGTGCCAGCAGCATCTCTTCAATGGGGGACTATGGCTACACCTTC. Its translation: CASSISSMGDYGYTF. This rearrangement joins TRBV7-9 to TRBJ1-2; D might be TRBD1 (5 bases). CDR1 is SEHNR and CDR2 is FQNEAQ in the germline V gene (reference sequence). The CDR3 is 15 residues long. Deletions cut 5 bases from V and 3 bases from J, with 16 bases between.

The CDR3 nucleotides read TGTGCCAGCAGTTTAGTCCCAGGGGATTCCTACAATGAGCAGTTCTTC. Its protein product is CASSLVPGDSYNEQFF. The chain is built from TRBV12-3 or TRBV12-4 and TRBJ2-1, with a tentative D call TRBD1 (6 bases). CDR3 length: 16 residues. Trimming removed 1 base from V and 1 base from J, with 11 bases in between.

This clonotype was detected only a few times. This rearrangement joins TRBV18 to TRBJ1-6; D is unclear. CDR1 and CDR2 from the germline V gene are KGHSH and LQKENI. The CDR3 extends over 15 amino acids. Trimming cost V 2 bases and J 8 bases, with 13 bases left between them. The CDR3 nucleotides are TGTGCCAGCTCACCAATCGGTGCCGTGGATTCACCCCTCCACTTT. Protein product: CASSPIGAVDSPLHF.

The chain employs TRBV5-1 and TRBJ1-1; D is perhaps TRBD1 (5 bases). The germline CDR1 and CDR2 sequences are SGHRS and YFSETQ. The V and J ends lost 3 bases and 10 bases respectively, with 19 bases between them. The CDR3 is made up of 14 amino acids. The CDR3 nucleotides read TGCGCCAGCAGCTCTCCGGGACTCTTAGGAAGAGCTTTCTTT. This gives the protein CASSSPGLLGRAFF.

The rearrangement uses TRBV4-1 and TRBJ1-2; weak D call: TRBD1 (5 bases). The V gene lost 8 bases and the J gene lost 6 bases, with 19 bases spanning the gap. This CDR3 is built from 14 residues. Germline CDR1 MGHRA, CDR2 YSYEKL. The CDR3 reads CASGDGPRKNGYTF. The CDR3 nucleotides read TGCGCCAGCGGGGACGGGCCCCGGAAAAATGGCTACACCTTC.

A few counts support this clonotype. The chain employs TRBV9 and TRBJ2-3, with TRBD1 matching 9 bases. V was clipped by 4 bases and J by 6 bases; unmatched bases: 9. There are 15 residues in the CDR3. Germline-derived CDR1 and CDR2 are SGDLS and YYNGEE. CDR3 protein: CASSFRDRESDTQYF. The CDR3 DNA is TGTGCCAGCAGCTTCCGGGACAGGGAGTCCGATACGCAGTATTTT.

This clonotype has only a few counts. The gene calls are TRBV6-2 or TRBV6-3 and TRBJ1-5, with D unresolved. CDR3 size: 13 residues. Trimming shortened V by 5 bases and J by 6 bases, and 11 bases separated the two germline ends. Germline CDR1 is MNHEY and CDR2 is SVGEGT. The CDR3 nucleotides read TGTGCCAGCAGTCGGGTGGAGGCTCAGCCCCAGCATTTT. Its protein product is CASSRVEAQPQHF.

Notes on this clonotype: The CDR3 end shows no conserved phenylalanine or tryptophan, and so a read error is likely. The chain recombines TRBV4-2 with TRBJ1-1, with 9 bases that match TRBD1. Germline CDR1 and CDR2: LGHNA and YNFKEQ. Trimming removed 5 bases from V and 1 base from J; junction bases left unmatched: 5. CDR3 size: 15 residues. This CDR3 is CASSGTGLKNTEAFL. CDR3 in DNA: TGTGCCAGCAGCGGGACAGGGCTAAAGAACACTGAAGCTTTCCTT.

The genes are TRBV5-1 and TRBJ1-1; D gene ambiguous. V was clipped by 4 bases and J by 5 bases, with 12 bases between them. This CDR3 is built from 13 residues. Germline V gene lookup returns CDR1 SGHRS and CDR2 YFSETQ. In nucleotides, the CDR3 is TGCGCCAGCAGCCCCCCTTTCGGGACTGAAGCTTTCTTT. It translates to CASSPPFGTEAFF.

This clonotype was recorded a few times. The chain is built from TRBV20-1 and TRBJ1-5; D is uncertain. The CDR3 is made up of 13 amino acids. Looked up from germline, CDR1 is DFQATT and CDR2 is SNEGSKA (reference sequence). Trimming removed 2 bases at V and 5 bases at J, with 10 bases between. The CDR3 spells CSARSPPYQPQHF. CDR3 coding DNA: TGCAGTGCTAGATCGCCACCGTATCAGCCCCAGCATTTT.

The chain uses TRBV7-3 and TRBJ2-1; D tentatively reads TRBD1 or TRBD2 (5 bases each). This CDR3 has 13 amino acids. V was pared by 0 bases and J by 7 bases, with 7 bases between. Germline V gene lookup returns CDR1 SGHTA and CDR2 FQGTGA. The CDR3, as DNA: TGTGCCAGCAGCTTAACGTGGGGGAATGAGCAGTTCTTC. Its protein is CASSLTWGNEQFF.

The chain combines TRBV27 with TRBJ1-2, with a weak D call TRBD1 (5 bases). Germline V gives CDR1 MNHEY, CDR2 SMNVEV (reference sequence). V dropped 3 bases and J dropped 6 bases, with 14 bases sitting between them. The CDR3 runs to 14 residues. This chain's CDR3 is CASSLIGSGNGYTF. CDR3 coding DNA: TGTGCCAGCAGTTTGATTGGTTCAGGGAATGGCTACACCTTC.

A few counts support this clonotype. The chain recombines TRBV28 with TRBJ1-1; D remains ambiguous. Germline V CDR1 and CDR2: MDHEN, SYDVKM. The V and J ends lost 10 bases and 1 base respectively, with 16 bases between them. The CDR3 runs to 14 residues. CDR3 sequence: CATLRTTWNTEAFF. The CDR3 DNA is TGTGCCACACTCCGGACGACTTGGAACACTGAAGCTTTCTTT.

The rearrangement links TRBV12-3 or TRBV12-4 to TRBJ2-7; D is possibly TRBD1 or TRBD2 (6 bases each). The CDR3 runs 12 residues. Trimming left V 3 bases short and J 11 bases short, with 14 bases between. CDR3 residues: CASSFARGQEYF. In DNA, the CDR3 is TGTGCCAGCAGTTTTGCCCGGGGGCAGGAGTACTTC.

J is TRBJ1-1 and V is TRBV29-1; a weak D match, TRBD1 (6 bases). Germline V CDR1 and CDR2: SQVTM, ANQGSEA. Deletions cut 4 bases from V and 0 bases from J, with 15 bases between. The CDR3 has 15 residues. The CDR3 DNA sequence: TGCAGCGTTGGGCGAGCAGGGGTATTGAACACTGAAGCTTTCTTT. Its protein is CSVGRAGVLNTEAFF.

This clonotype was counted a few times. The chain carries TRBV4-1 and TRBJ1-4, with 8 positions matching TRBD1. This CDR3 is built from 14 residues. Losses at the gene ends were 1 base for V and 9 bases for J; bases not matched to a gene: 4. The germline CDR1 and CDR2 sequences are MGHRA and YSYEKL. The CDR3, as DNA: TGCGCCAGCAGCCAAGCCGACAGGGGAAAAAAACTGTTTTTT. It codes for CASSQADRGKKLFF.

The chain uses TRBV5-1 and TRBJ2-5, with D possibly matching TRBD1 (5 bases). CDR1 and CDR2 (germline): SGHRS, YFSETQ. The germline V and J ends were trimmed by 2 bases and 2 bases, with 13 bases remaining between them. CDR3 length: 15 amino acids. The CDR3 DNA sequence: TGCGCCAGCAGCTTTGGACAAATGTATCAAGAGACCCAGTACTTC. Translation gives CASSFGQMYQETQYF. Full variable domain (rest looked up from reference TRBV5-1 and TRBJ2-5): KAGVTQTPRYLIKTRGQQVTLSCSPISGHRSVSWYQQTPGQGLQFLFEYFSETQRNKGNFPGRFSGRQFSNSRSEMNVSTLELGDSALYLCASSFGQMYQETQYFGPGTRLLVL.

The DNA of the CDR3 is TGTGCCAGCAGGCCACCCTTACTCAGCTCCTATAATTCACCCCTCCACTTT. The encoded protein is CASRPPLLSSYNSPLHF. V gene TRBV2 combines with J gene TRBJ1-6; unclear D gene. This CDR3 is 17 amino acids long. The V end lost 6 bases, the J end lost 0 bases, and 15 bases lay between the germline ends. The germline V gene has CDR1 SNHLY and CDR2 FYNNEI.

The chain's CDR3 is CASSLGDLNSPLHF. In DNA form, the CDR3 reads TGCGCCAGCAGCTTGGGAGACTTAAATTCACCCCTCCACTTT. The chain combines TRBV5-1 with TRBJ1-6, with D uncertain. Germline V lookup: CDR1 SGHRS, CDR2 YFSETQ. The CDR3 is 14 amino acids. V was clipped by 0 bases and J by 7 bases, with 8 bases between them.

The chain links TRBV28 to TRBJ1-3; 8 bases line up with TRBD1. Germline CDR1 and CDR2: MDHEN and SYDVKM. After removal of 10 bases from V and 0 bases from J, the junction contained 8 bases not matched to a gene. This CDR3 has 15 amino acids. CDR3 sequence (DNA): TGTGCCACCGACAGGGGAGGTACCTCTGGAAACACCATATATTTT. This translates into CATDRGGTSGNTIYF.

This clonotype was counted between two and nine times. The chain recombines TRBV4-2 with TRBJ2-1; TRBD2 matches 11 bases. The CDR3 covers 16 residues. The germline V gene has CDR1 LGHNA and CDR2 YNFKEQ. The junction had 5 bases not matched to a gene; V was cut back by 3 bases and J by 4 bases. CDR3 DNA: TGTGCCAGCAGCCACAGACTAGCGGGGATATACAATGAGCAGTTCTTC. It is translated as CASSHRLAGIYNEQFF.

This clonotype was observed a few times. V usage is TRBV5-1 and J usage is TRBJ1-1; D is ambiguous. V was trimmed by 1 base and J by 6 bases, leaving 10 bases between them. The germline gives CDR1 SGHRS, CDR2 YFSETQ. The CDR3 has 13 amino acids. Here the CDR3 reads CASSLPREAEAFF. The CDR3 DNA follows: TGCGCCAGCAGCTTGCCTCGGGAGGCTGAAGCTTTCTTT.